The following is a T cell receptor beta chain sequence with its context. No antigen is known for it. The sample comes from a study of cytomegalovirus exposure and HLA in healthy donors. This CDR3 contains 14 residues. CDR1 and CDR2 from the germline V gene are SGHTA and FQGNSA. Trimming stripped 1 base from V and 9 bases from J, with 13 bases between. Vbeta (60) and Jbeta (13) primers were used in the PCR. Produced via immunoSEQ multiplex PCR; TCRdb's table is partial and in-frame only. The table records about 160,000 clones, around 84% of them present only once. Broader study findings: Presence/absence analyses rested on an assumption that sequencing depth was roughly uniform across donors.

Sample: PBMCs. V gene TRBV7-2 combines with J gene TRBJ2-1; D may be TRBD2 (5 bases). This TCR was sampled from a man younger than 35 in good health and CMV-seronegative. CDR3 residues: CASSLVLDGGEQFF. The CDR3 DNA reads TGTGCCAGCAGCTTAGTACTAGACGGAGGTGAGCAGTTCTTC. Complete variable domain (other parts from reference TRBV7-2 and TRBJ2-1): GAGVSQSPSNKVTEKGKDVELRCDPISGHTALYWYRQSLGQGLEFLIYFQGNSAPDKSGLPSDRFSAERTGGSVSTLTIQRTQQEDSAVYLCASSLVLDGGEQFFGPGTRLTVL.